A selection of T cell receptor beta chains follows, all from one sample in a study of blood T cells in healthy people across ages. TCRdb ran MiXCR on the 5' RACE reads and lists one entry per CDR3 protein. The sample shows about 970,000 distinct CDR3 sequences, roughly 50% of them seen only once. Input material: blood. The receptors were sampled from a woman aged 55 to 70 in good health. Each CDR3 is given without its conserved first and last residue. Each record gives: V gene, CDR3 protein.

V: TRBV27
CDR3: ASRLALPYEQY

V: TRBV21-1
CDR3: ASSQDRAQTNYGYT

V: TRBV9
CDR3: ASSAGTSVYNEQF

V: TRBV6-4
CDR3: ASSGPELAGGSLPHTDTQY

V: TRBV7-9
CDR3: ASSLDLLWVLRGYT

V: TRBV29-1
CDR3: SVDRGRRTGELF

V: TRBV27
CDR3: ASMSLRAGDTQY

V: TRBV20-1
CDR3: SATLAGRETQY

V: TRBV5-6
CDR3: ASSLASRTYEQY

V: TRBV28
CDR3: ASSLAGGKNYEQY

V: TRBV4-2
CDR3: ASKGAGASQETQY

V: TRBV11-2
CDR3: ASRGRSYGYT

V: TRBV29-1
CDR3: SVLQGTKNIQY

V: TRBV20-1
CDR3: SARRQGGLSNQPQH

V: TRBV29-1
CDR3: SENSTAINSSYEQY

V: TRBV10-3
CDR3: AISDPPGAPGETQY

V: TRBV6-6
CDR3: ASTLRAGEKLF

V: TRBV29-1
CDR3: SVERGTDEQF

V: TRBV12-3/TRBV12-4
CDR3: ASSHWTSYPAKNIQY

V: TRBV12-3/TRBV12-4
CDR3: ASSLGQRKF

V: TRBV5-1
CDR3: ASSLAPTSGSREQY

V: TRBV4-3
CDR3: ASSPATGSAYEQY

V: TRBV27
CDR3: ASSPLRTGSSYEQY

V: TRBV29-1
CDR3: SVDSFGGTDTQY

V: TRBV20-1
CDR3: SARGGAYGEQF

V: TRBV7-2
CDR3: ASSLDSTSGSQNIQY

V: TRBV19
CDR3: ASSIWEQF

V: TRBV15
CDR3: ATSKRTGDTEAF

V: TRBV4-3
CDR3: ASSQGAGGPNEQY

V: TRBV12-3/TRBV12-4
CDR3: ASSRGQGGIQY

V: TRBV5-1
CDR3: ASSLAPLEGKRY

V: TRBV25-1
CDR3: ATVGAANYGYT

V: TRBV7-2
CDR3: ASSFEGPSGRRYYNEQF

V: TRBV3-1
CDR3: ASSQDSADTNTEAF

V: TRBV7-2
CDR3: ASSIRTSAKDEQF

V: TRBV4-2
CDR3: ASSRPIAGEETQY

V: TRBV7-8
CDR3: ASSSVVVVRVDEQY

V: TRBV2
CDR3: ASSEEISGANVLT

V: TRBV6-2/TRBV6-3
CDR3: ASNPPAGGTIGQF

V: TRBV28
CDR3: AVTSSYEQY

V: TRBV20-1
CDR3: SARIPAGGRHEQY